This TCR beta chain came from a study of blood T cell repertoires in COVID-19. Per the germline V gene, CDR1 is MNHEY and CDR2 is SVGAGI. CDR3 length: 13 amino acids. The V gene lost 0 bases and the J gene lost 7 bases, with 9 bases spanning the gap. Data came from immunoSEQ multiplex PCR; TCRdb stores just in-frame clones and leaves some out. The data hold about 75,000 clones, with more than 65% observed a single time. Sequenced sample: peripheral blood. This clonotype was obtained from a woman aged 50 to 60 with acute or convalescent COVID-19. This chain links TRBV6-5 with TRBJ1-2, with a tentative D call TRBD1 (5 bases). Here the CDR3 DNA reads TGTGCCAGCAGTTACTCGGCCCAGGGTGGCTACACCTTC. This sequence encodes CASSYSAQGGYTF.